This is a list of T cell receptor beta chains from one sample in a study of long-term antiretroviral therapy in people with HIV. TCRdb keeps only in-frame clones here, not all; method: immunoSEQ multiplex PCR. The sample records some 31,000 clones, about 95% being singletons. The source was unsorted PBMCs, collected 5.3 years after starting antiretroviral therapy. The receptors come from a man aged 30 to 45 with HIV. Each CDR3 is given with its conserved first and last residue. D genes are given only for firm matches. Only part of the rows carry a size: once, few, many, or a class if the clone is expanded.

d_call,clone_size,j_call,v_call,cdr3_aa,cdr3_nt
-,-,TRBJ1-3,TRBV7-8,CASSLSIGQGDTIYF,TGTGCCAGCAGCTTAAGTATTGGGCAGGGTGACACCATATATTTT
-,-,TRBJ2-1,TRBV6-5,CASSYMSVSYNEQFF,TGTGCCAGCAGTTACATGTCAGTCTCCTACAATGAGCAGTTCTTC
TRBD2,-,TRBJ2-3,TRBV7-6,CASSFTRTSGGYTDTQYF,TGTGCCAGCAGCTTTACCCGGACTAGCGGGGGTTACACAGATACGCAGTATTTT
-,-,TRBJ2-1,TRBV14,CASSQRGRETSNNEQFF,TGTGCCAGCAGCCAGAGGGGGAGGGAGACTAGCAACAATGAGCAGTTCTTC
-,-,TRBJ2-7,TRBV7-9,CASSLAGSTNEQYF,TGTGCCAGCAGCTTGGCGGGAAGCACCAACGAGCAGTACTTC
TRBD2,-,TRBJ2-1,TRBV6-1,CASRWASGDNEQFF,TGTGCCAGCAGGTGGGCTAGCGGAGACAATGAGCAGTTCTTC
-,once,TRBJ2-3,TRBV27,CASSSPLGGDTDTQYF,TGTGCCAGCAGTTCCCCTTTAGGGGGGGACACAGATACGCAGTATTTT
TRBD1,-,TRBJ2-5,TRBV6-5,CASRGQGWGETQYF,TGTGCCAGCAGGGGACAGGGCTGGGGAGAGACCCAGTACTTC
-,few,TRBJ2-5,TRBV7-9,CASSPARGGETQYF,TGTGCCAGCAGCCCCGCAAGAGGCGGCGAGACCCAGTACTTC
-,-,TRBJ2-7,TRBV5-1,CASSLQTGPPEQYF,TGCGCCAGCAGCTTGCAAACCGGGCCTCCCGAGCAGTACTTC
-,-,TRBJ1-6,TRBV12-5,CASGVQGGNSPLHF,TGTGCTAGTGGGGTACAGGGAGGTAATTCACCCCTCCACTTT
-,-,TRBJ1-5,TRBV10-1,CASSESHTRRRTPKSRSNQPQHF,TGCGCCAGCAGTGAGTCTCACACCAGAAGAAGAACCCCGAAGTCTAGGAGCAATCAGCCCCAGCATTTT
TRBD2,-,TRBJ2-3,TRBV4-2,CASSQFTSGMGTQYF,TGTGCCAGCAGCCAATTTACTAGCGGGATGGGTACGCAGTATTTT
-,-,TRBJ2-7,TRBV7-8,CASSLEAAPYEQYF,TGTGCCAGCAGCTTAGAGGCGGCCCCCTACGAGCAGTACTTC
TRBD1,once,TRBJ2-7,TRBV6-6,CASSPPGQGDHEQYF,TGTGCCAGCAGCCCGCCGGGACAGGGAGACCACGAGCAGTACTTC
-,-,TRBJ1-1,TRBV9,CASSVGGQTEAFF,TGTGCCAGCAGCGTAGGGGGCCAAACTGAAGCTTTCTTT
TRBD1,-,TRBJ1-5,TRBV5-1,CASSLEGTGLGNQPQHF,TGCGCCAGCAGCTTGGAGGGGACAGGTCTGGGCAATCAGCCCCAGCATTTT
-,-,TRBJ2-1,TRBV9,CASSRLTNEQFF,TGTGCCAGCTCCCGACTCACCAATGAGCAGTTCTTC
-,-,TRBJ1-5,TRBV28,CASSSPTGGRQPQHF,TGTGCCAGCAGTTCTCCGACGGGGGGCAGACAGCCCCAGCATTTT
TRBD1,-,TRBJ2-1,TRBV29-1,CSGKTGDSYNEQFF,TGCAGCGGGAAGACAGGGGATTCCTACAATGAGCAGTTCTTC
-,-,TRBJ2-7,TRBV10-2,CASSESTGSSSYEQYF,TGCGCCAGCAGTGAGTCGACGGGGAGCAGCTCCTACGAGCAGTACTTC
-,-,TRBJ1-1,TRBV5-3,CARRDSMNTEAFF,TGTGCCAGAAGGGACAGCATGAACACTGAAGCTTTCTTT
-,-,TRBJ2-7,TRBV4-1,CASSLLWGASSYEQYF,TGCGCCAGCAGCCTACTTTGGGGGGCGAGCTCCTACGAGCAGTACTTC
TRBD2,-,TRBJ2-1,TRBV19,CASSAASGSISYNEQFF,TGTGCCAGTAGTGCGGCTAGCGGGAGTATTTCCTACAATGAGCAGTTCTTC
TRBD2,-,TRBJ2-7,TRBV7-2,CASSRTSGYTYEQYF,TGTGCCAGCAGTCGGACTAGCGGTTATACCTACGAGCAGTACTTC
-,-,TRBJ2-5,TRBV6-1,CASSQLIGTQYF,TGTGCCAGCAGTCAACTTATCGGGACCCAGTACTTC
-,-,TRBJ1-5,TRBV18,CASSLWEANQPQHF,TGTGCCAGCTCACTTTGGGAAGCCAATCAGCCCCAGCATTTT
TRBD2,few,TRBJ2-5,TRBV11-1,CASSIGTSGYQETQYF,TGTGCCAGCAGCATTGGGACTAGCGGCTACCAAGAGACCCAGTACTTC
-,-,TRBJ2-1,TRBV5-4,CASISPLRADEQFF,TGTGCCAGCATCTCCCCTCTTAGGGCAGATGAGCAGTTCTTC
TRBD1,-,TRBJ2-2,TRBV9,CASSVGTGVGGKGGELFF,TGTGCCAGCAGCGTCGGGACAGGGGTAGGGGGTAAGGGCGGGGAGCTGTTTTTT
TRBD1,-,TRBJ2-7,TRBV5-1,CASSPGQGITYEQYF,TGCGCCAGCAGCCCAGGACAGGGCATTACCTACGAGCAGTATTTC
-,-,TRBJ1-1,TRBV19,CASSPWGGMNTEAFF,TGTGCCAGTAGTCCCTGGGGGGGGATGAACACTGAAGCTTTCTTT
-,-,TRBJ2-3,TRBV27,CASSLVSSTDTQYF,TGTGCCAGCAGTTTAGTTTCTAGCACAGATACGCAGTATTTT
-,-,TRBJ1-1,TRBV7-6,CASSLLPGTPPEENTEAFF,TGTGCCAGCAGCCTCCTCCCCGGGACACCCCCAGAGGAGAACACTGAAGCTTTCTTT
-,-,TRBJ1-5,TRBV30,CAWSVSVNQPQHF,TGTGCCTGGAGTGTATCTGTTAATCAGCCCCAGCATTTT
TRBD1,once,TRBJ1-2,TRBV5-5,CASSFGDSYGYTF,TGTGCCAGCAGCTTCGGGGACAGCTATGGCTACACCTTC
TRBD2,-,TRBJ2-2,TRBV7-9,CASSFPGLAGPTGELFF,TGTGCCAGCAGCTTCCCAGGACTAGCGGGACCCACCGGGGAGCTGTTTTTT
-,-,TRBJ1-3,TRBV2,CASSFRGNTIYF,TGTGCCAGCAGTTTTCGCGGAAACACCATATATTTT
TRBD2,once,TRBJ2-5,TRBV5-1,CASSRTGLAVGETQYF,TGCGCCAGCAGCCGTACGGGACTAGCGGTGGGGGAGACCCAGTACTTC